The 28 T cell receptor beta chains reported below all come from one sample, sequenced in a study of shared clonotypes between healthy human individuals. Clones were read by immunoSEQ multiplex PCR, and TCRdb kept only the in-frame ones, dropping some. Here the sample spans millions of clones, 90% to 95% being singletons. Material for sequencing was naive CD4+ T cells from PBMCs. Regarding subset: CD45RA+ positively selected. These receptors were obtained from a man between 18 and 29 years old in good health. Some clones in this sample may be carry-over from other donors' samples.

CDR3 sequence: CASSLTGGRVEQYF. CDR3 coding DNA: TGTGCCAGCAGTCTGACAGGGGGGAGGGTCGAGCAGTACTTC. V and J are TRBV2 and TRBJ2-7; 9 bases agree with TRBD1. The CDR3 length is 14 residues. The germline V gene encodes CDR1 SNHLY and CDR2 FYNNEI. The trim removed 5 bases at V and 6 bases at J, leaving 8 bases unmatched.

Only a few counts were recorded for this clone. The rearrangement uses TRBV11-2 and TRBJ1-1; a possible D gene is TRBD1 (5 bases). Deletions cut 0 bases from V and 6 bases from J, with 14 bases between. Germline-derived CDR1 and CDR2 are SGHAT and FQNNGV. The CDR3 contains 15 residues. CDR3 region: CASSLDVRARAEAFF. The CDR3, as DNA: TGTGCCAGCAGCTTAGATGTCAGGGCGAGAGCTGAAGCTTTCTTT. Using reference TRBV11-2 and TRBJ1-1 for the parts outside the CDR3, the full variable domain is EAGVAQSPRYKIIEKRQSVAFWCNPISGHATLYWYQQILGQGPKLLIQFQNNGVVDDSQLPKDRFSAERLKGVDSTLKIQPAKLEDSAVYLCASSLDVRARAEAFFGQGTRLTVV.

This chain links TRBV29-1 with TRBJ2-1; D possibly corresponds to TRBD2 (5 bases). This CDR3 is 14 amino acids long. The germline V gene has CDR1 SQVTM and CDR2 ANQGSEA. The CDR3 region is CSPVGADEYNEQFF. CDR3 bases: TGCAGTCCGGTAGGAGCGGATGAATACAATGAGCAGTTCTTC.

This sequence joins TRBV28 and TRBJ1-1, with no clear D. Germline lookup yields CDR1 MDHEN and CDR2 SYDVKM. This CDR3 has 15 residues. V lost 4 bases, J lost 0 bases, and 12 bases lay in between. Written as DNA, the CDR3 is TGTGCCAGCAGTTCCCAACCCTTCTTGAACACTGAAGCTTTCTTT. Its translation: CASSSQPFLNTEAFF.

The chain carries TRBV11-2 and TRBJ1-2, with no clear D. Germline V CDR1 and CDR2: SGHAT, FQNNGV. The CDR3 loop spans 12 amino acids. The V end was cut by 5 bases, the J end by 5 bases, with 9 bases between. CDR3 nucleotide sequence: TGTGCCAGCAGCCCGGAAAGTTATGGCTACACCTTC. Translation: CASSPESYGYTF.

This clone was recorded only once. The rearrangement joins TRBV28 to TRBJ1-5, with TRBD1 matching 7 bases. The CDR3 length is 14 residues. Trimming at V came to 6 bases and at J to 4 bases, leaving 6 bases not matched to a gene. Germline V CDR1 and CDR2: MDHEN, SYDVKM. This chain's CDR3 is CASSSGGINQPQHF. The DNA of the CDR3 is TGTGCCAGCAGCTCAGGGGGAATTAATCAGCCCCAGCATTTT. Together with reference TRBV28 and TRBJ1-5, the CDR3 gives the full variable domain: DVKVTQSSRYLVKRTGEKVFLECVQDMDHENMFWYRQDPGLGLRLIYFSYDVKMKEKGDIPEGYSVSREKKERFSLILESASTNQTSMYLCASSSGGINQPQHFGDGTRLSIL.

This chain joins TRBV18 and TRBJ1-5; D call uncertain. With 5 bases removed from V and 7 bases from J, the gap between germline ends came to 9 bases. Germline lookup yields CDR1 KGHSH and CDR2 LQKENI. The CDR3 is made up of 12 amino acids. The CDR3 protein is CASSTREQPQHF. CDR3 in DNA: TGTGCCAGCTCAACAAGGGAACAGCCCCAGCATTTT.

Points on this clone: Within the sample, other DNA sequences also encode this same CDR3. The chain joins TRBV10-3 to TRBJ1-1; TRBD1 agrees at 9 bases. V shed 4 bases, J shed 5 bases, and the junction held 5 bases outside the gene matches. Germline V gene lookup returns CDR1 ENHRY and CDR2 SYGVKD. The CDR3 has 14 amino acids. This chain's CDR3 is CAISGDRVNTEAFF. The CDR3 DNA sequence: TGTGCCATCAGTGGGGACAGGGTAAATACTGAAGCTTTCTTT.

The chain combines TRBV7-2 with TRBJ2-3, with TRBD1 identical over 11 bases. CDR3 length equals 15 residues. In germline, CDR1 is SGHTA, CDR2 FQGNSA. The V gene end was trimmed by 6 bases and the J gene end by 3 bases; junction bases not matched to a gene: 5. As DNA, the CDR3 is TGTGCCAGCAGTTTGGACAGGGGGCAGACAGATACGCAGTATTTT. The encoded protein is CASSLDRGQTDTQYF. Together with reference TRBV7-2 and TRBJ2-3, the CDR3 gives the full variable domain: GAGVSQSPSNKVTEKGKDVELRCDPISGHTALYWYRQSLGQGLEFLIYFQGNSAPDKSGLPSDRFSAERTGGSVSTLTIQRTQQEDSAVYLCASSLDRGQTDTQYFGPGTRLTVL.

This chain links TRBV27 with TRBJ2-1; 10 bases align to TRBD2. The CDR3 is 14 residues long. Germline trimming cut 6 bases from V and 10 bases from J; bases unmatched to any gene: 9. Germline CDR1 MNHEY, CDR2 SMNVEV (reference sequence). The CDR3 DNA is TGTGCCAGCAGAGATCTAGCGGGAGAGGGAGAGCAGTTCTTC. Amino acid sequence: CASRDLAGEGEQFF.

This clone was detected once. The CDR3 sequence is CASSPDRSTNYGYTF. CDR3 coding DNA: TGCGCCAGCAGCCCGGACAGGTCGACTAACTATGGCTACACCTTC. The chain couples TRBV5-1 to TRBJ1-2; 7 bases agree with TRBD1. The CDR3 has 15 amino acids. V was pared by 4 bases and J by 0 bases, with 6 bases of the junction left unmatched. Germline V gene sequence: CDR1 SGHRS, CDR2 YFSETQ.

The rearrangement links TRBV6-6 to TRBJ1-1; D gene ambiguous. Germline values: CDR1 MNHNY, CDR2 SVGAGI (reference sequence). V was trimmed by 2 bases and J by 7 bases, leaving 8 bases between them. The CDR3 loop spans 12 amino acids. CDR3 DNA: TGTGCCAGCAGTTACCCGAACCTTGAAGCTTTCTTT. Its protein is CASSYPNLEAFF.

The chain employs TRBV6-1 and TRBJ1-5; TRBD1 aligns across 7 bases. V trimming: 8 bases; J trimming: 6 bases; junction bases outside the gene matches: 7. This CDR3 comprises 13 residues. Germline V gene lookup returns CDR1 MNHNS and CDR2 SASEGT. The CDR3 DNA sequence: TGTGCCAGCGCCGACAGACAGGGTCAGCCCCAGCATTTT. Encoded protein: CASADRQGQPQHF.

This clone was recorded once. The chain employs TRBV28 and TRBJ2-7; TRBD1 aligns across 7 bases. The CDR3 runs to 15 residues. The germline gives CDR1 MDHEN, CDR2 SYDVKM. The V segment lost 1 base and the J segment 5 bases; nucleotides outside the gene matches: 8. The CDR3 sequence is CASSLLSRGYDEQYF. Written as DNA, the CDR3 is TGTGCCAGCAGTTTATTATCCAGGGGGTACGACGAGCAGTACTTC.

This rearrangement joins TRBV6-1 to TRBJ2-4; D possibly uses TRBD1 or TRBD2 (5 bases each). This CDR3 region has 12 residues. With 6 bases removed from V and 12 bases from J, the gap between germline ends came to 15 bases. Germline V gives CDR1 MNHNS, CDR2 SASEGT. The CDR3 sequence is CASRSEMGTQYF. CDR3 bases: TGTGCCAGCAGATCCGAGATGGGGACTCAGTACTTC.

V is TRBV5-6 and J is TRBJ2-7, with D maybe TRBD2 (6 bases). This CDR3 has 15 amino acids. The germline V and J ends were trimmed by 4 bases and 3 bases, with 17 bases remaining between them. Looked up from germline, CDR1 is SGHDT and CDR2 is YYEEEE. The CDR3 is CASSQTGTASYEQYF. Here the CDR3 DNA reads TGTGCCAGCAGCCAAACCGGGACTGCTAGCTACGAGCAGTACTTC.

DNA of the CDR3: TGTGCCAGCAGTCCCCCGGACTTCGTGCGGGGCTACACCTTC. It encodes CASSPPDFVRGYTF. The V call is TRBV28, the J call TRBJ1-2; D is uncertain. Trimming cost V 5 bases and J 8 bases, with 18 bases left between them. This CDR3 has 14 amino acids. Germline V gene lookup returns CDR1 MDHEN and CDR2 SYDVKM.

The chain uses TRBV11-2 and TRBJ2-7; 7 bases map to TRBD1. Germline CDR1 and CDR2: SGHAT and FQNNGV. The CDR3 consists of 17 residues. V was clipped by 5 bases and J by 3 bases; unmatched bases: 16. CDR3 nucleotides: TGTGCCAGCAGCCCCTCGAGCGCGGACAGGCCCGGCTACGAGCAGTACTTC. This codes for CASSPSSADRPGYEQYF.

The chain recombines TRBV7-2 with TRBJ2-3; D is possibly TRBD2 (6 bases). Germline V gives CDR1 SGHTA, CDR2 FQGNSA. V gave up 2 bases and J gave up 7 bases, with 19 bases separating them. The CDR3 is made up of 16 amino acids. The CDR3 coding sequence is TGTGCCAGCAGCTTAATCCCGGGAGTCCCTTCGAATACGCAGTATTTT. It yields the protein CASSLIPGVPSNTQYF. Using reference TRBV7-2 and TRBJ2-3 for the parts outside the CDR3, the full variable domain is GAGVSQSPSNKVTEKGKDVELRCDPISGHTALYWYRQSLGQGLEFLIYFQGNSAPDKSGLPSDRFSAERTGGSVSTLTIQRTQQEDSAVYLCASSLIPGVPSNTQYFGPGTRLTVL.

The rearrangement joins TRBV5-1 to TRBJ2-7; D uncertain. The CDR3 spans 14 residues. In germline, CDR1 is SGHRS, CDR2 YFSETQ. V was pared by 4 bases and J by 5 bases, with 16 bases between. CDR3 in DNA: TGCGCCAGCAGCCGTCCCAACTCGGACCACGAGCAGTACTTC. This sequence encodes CASSRPNSDHEQYF.

This sequence joins TRBV5-1 and TRBJ2-4; 8 bases are a match to TRBD1. V was clipped by 0 bases and J by 2 bases; unmatched bases: 4. The CDR3 extends over 16 amino acids. Germline CDR1 reads SGHRS; CDR2 reads YFSETQ. CDR3 coding DNA: TGCGCCAGCAGCTTGGTTCCAGGGGGCACCAAAAACATTCAGTACTTC. This encodes CASSLVPGGTKNIQYF.

The chain links TRBV5-1 to TRBJ2-2, with D hard to call. V lost 2 bases to trimming and J lost 1 base, with 9 bases between them. The CDR3 loop spans 15 amino acids. Germline V lookup: CDR1 SGHRS, CDR2 YFSETQ. The CDR3 DNA reads as TGCGCCAGCAGCTTTCTGACGGGGAACACCGGGGAGCTGTTTTTT. Amino acids: CASSFLTGNTGELFF.

About this clone: Within the sample, other DNA sequences also encode this same CDR3. The chain has TRBV7-2 and TRBJ2-6; 7 bases align to TRBD1. The J segment lost 2 bases and the V segment lost 3 bases, leaving 1 base of the junction unmatched. In germline, CDR1 is SGHTA, CDR2 FQGNSA. The CDR3 sequence is 15 residues long. The CDR3 region has the DNA TGTGCCAGCAGCTTTACAGGGGCTGGGGCCAACGTCCTGACTTTC. Encoded protein: CASSFTGAGANVLTF.

The chain joins TRBV7-6 to TRBJ2-1, with 7 bases matching TRBD2. V was clipped by 5 bases and J by 5 bases; unmatched bases: 6. The germline gives CDR1 SGHVS, CDR2 FNYEAQ. This CDR3 has 14 amino acids. The DNA of the CDR3 is TGTGCCAGCAGCGGCCGGGACTACCACAATGAGCAGTTCTTC. It is translated as CASSGRDYHNEQFF.

V is TRBV2 and J is TRBJ2-7; 9 positions agree with TRBD2. The V gene end was trimmed by 5 bases and the J gene end by 7 bases; junction bases not matched to a gene: 18. The germline gives CDR1 SNHLY, CDR2 FYNNEI. This CDR3 comprises 17 residues. CDR3 residues: CASSRASPAGGIKEQYF. The CDR3 coding sequence is TGTGCCAGCAGTCGGGCCTCTCCAGCGGGAGGAATAAAGGAGCAGTACTTC. Looking up the rest from reference TRBV2 and TRBJ2-7 gives the full variable domain: EPEVTQTPSHQVTQMGQEVILRCVPISNHLYFYWYRQILGQKVEFLVSFYNNEISEKSEIFDDQFSVERPDGSNFTLKIRSTKLEDSAMYFCASSRASPAGGIKEQYFGPGTRLTVT.

V gene TRBV18 combines with J gene TRBJ1-2; the D gene is possibly TRBD1 (6 bases). This CDR3 comprises 14 residues. Germline CDR1 and CDR2: KGHSH and LQKENI. Trimming removed 2 bases at V and 6 bases at J, with 13 bases between. CDR3 coding DNA: TGTGCCAGCTCACCATATGAAGGGGACAATGGCTACACCTTC. Its translation is CASSPYEGDNGYTF.

The chain uses TRBV10-3 and TRBJ1-1; D not certain. V was clipped by 6 bases and J by 5 bases, with 16 bases between them. This CDR3 spans 14 amino acids. The germline CDR1 and CDR2 sequences are ENHRY and SYGVKD. The CDR3 sequence: CAISETRGSTEAFF. The CDR3, as DNA: TGTGCCATCAGCGAGACTCGAGGGTCGACTGAAGCTTTCTTT.

This chain links TRBV15 with TRBJ1-2, with D perhaps matching TRBD1 (5 bases). Trimming stripped 5 bases from V and 9 bases from J, with 13 bases between. CDR3 length: 12 amino acids. Germline V CDR1 and CDR2: LNHNV, YYDKDF (reference sequence). The CDR3 is CATSRDSSRYTF. The DNA for the CDR3 is TGTGCCACCAGCCGGGACTCTTCTCGCTACACCTTC.